These 24 T cell receptor beta chains originate from one sample sequenced in a study of T cell responses to AZD1222 COVID-19 vaccine. Produced via immunoSEQ multiplex PCR; TCRdb's table is partial and in-frame only. The sample shows about 120,000 clones, 75% to 90% of them seen only once. The sequencing here drew on peripheral blood, taken 28 days after the second AZD1222 dose. All receptors derive from an adult who received the AZD1222 COVID-19 vaccine.

This chain joins TRBV7-3 and TRBJ2-7, with TRBD2 identical over 7 bases. The V gene end was trimmed by 4 bases and the J gene end by 3 bases; junction bases not matched to a gene: 9. The germline V gene encodes CDR1 SGHTA and CDR2 FQGTGA. The CDR3 spans 15 residues. DNA of the CDR3: TGTGCCAGCAGCTCAGACGGACTAGTTGGCTACGAGCAGTACTTC. This encodes CASSSDGLVGYEQYF. Combining the CDR3 with reference TRBV7-3 and TRBJ2-7 gives the whole variable domain GAGVSQTPSNKVTEKGKYVELRCDPISGHTALYWYRQSLGQGPEFLIYFQGTGAADDSGLPNDRFFAVRPEGSVSTLKIQRTERGDSAVYLCASSSDGLVGYEQYFGPGTRLTVT.

The V and J genes are TRBV30 and TRBJ1-4; 10 nucleotides align to TRBD1. Germline V gives CDR1 GTSNPN, CDR2 SVGIG (reference sequence). After removal of 4 bases from V and 8 bases from J, the junction contained 7 bases not matched to a gene. This CDR3 has 14 residues. CDR3 DNA sequence: TGTGCCTGGACCAACGGACAGGGGGTGGAAAAACTGTTTTTT. Amino acid sequence: CAWTNGQGVEKLFF. The full variable domain, in which reference TRBV30 and TRBJ1-4 provide the parts outside the CDR3, is SQTIHQWPATLVQPVGSPLSLECTVEGTSNPNLYWYRQAAGRGLQLLFYSVGIGQISSEVPQNLSASRPQDRQFILSSKKLLLSDSGFYLCAWTNGQGVEKLFFGSGTQLSVL.

The genes are TRBV28 and TRBJ2-7; D possibly uses TRBD1 or TRBD2 (5 bases each). Per germline, CDR1 MDHEN and CDR2 SYDVKM. This CDR3 is built from 13 residues. V was shortened by 11 bases and J by 5 bases, with 19 bases between the two germline ends. The chain's CDR3 is CAGSRGGHNEQYF. The CDR3 DNA follows: TGTGCCGGGTCCCGGGGCGGTCACAACGAGCAGTACTTC.

The chain recombines TRBV5-6 with TRBJ2-1; no reliable D call. This CDR3 has 14 residues. The germline gives CDR1 SGHDT, CDR2 YYEEEE. The germline V and J ends were trimmed by 5 bases and 0 bases, with 9 bases remaining between them. CDR3 DNA: TGTGCCAGCAGGGTTTATTTCTCCTACAATGAGCAGTTCTTC. As protein: CASRVYFSYNEQFF.

The rearrangement links TRBV12-3 or TRBV12-4 to TRBJ2-2, with D uncertain. The length of the CDR3 is 13 residues. The germline V and J ends were trimmed by 7 bases and 6 bases, with 12 bases remaining between them. CDR3 nucleotides: TGTGCCAGCAATGACCCGGGCCCCGGGGAGCTGTTTTTT. This codes for CASNDPGPGELFF.

V and J are TRBV6-5 and TRBJ1-1; D gene uncertain. V dropped 6 bases and J dropped 0 bases, with 8 bases sitting between them. Germline V gene lookup returns CDR1 MNHEY and CDR2 SVGAGI. CDR3 length: 13 residues. The CDR3, as DNA: TGTGCCAGCAGGCGCACAGTGAACACTGAAGCTTTCTTT. It specifies CASRRTVNTEAFF.

This clone was seen a single time. This chain connects TRBV5-1 to TRBJ1-2; D remains unclear. CDR1 and CDR2 (germline): SGHRS, YFSETQ. Trimming pared 1 base from V and 0 bases from J, leaving 19 bases between. The CDR3 spans 18 residues. The CDR3 spells CASSLRADTKFANYGYTF. CDR3 nucleotide sequence: TGCGCCAGCAGCTTGAGGGCAGATACTAAGTTTGCTAACTATGGCTACACCTTC. Combining the CDR3 with reference TRBV5-1 and TRBJ1-2 gives the whole variable domain KAGVTQTPRYLIKTRGQQVTLSCSPISGHRSVSWYQQTPGQGLQFLFEYFSETQRNKGNFPGRFSGRQFSNSRSEMNVSTLELGDSALYLCASSLRADTKFANYGYTFGSGTRLTVV.

V and J are TRBV11-1 and TRBJ1-3; no definite D call. The CDR3 is 15 amino acids. Germline loops: CDR1 SGHAT, CDR2 FQDESV (reference sequence). Trimming left V 3 bases short and J 1 base short, with 10 bases between. This chain's CDR3 is CASSFVGKSGNTIYF. The DNA for the CDR3 is TGTGCCAGCAGCTTTGTGGGGAAGTCTGGAAACACCATATATTTT.

V is TRBV5-8 and J is TRBJ2-7; perhaps TRBD1 as D (5 bases). Germline lookup yields CDR1 SGHTS and CDR2 YDEGEE. V lost 0 bases, J lost 5 bases, and 12 bases lay in between. This CDR3 is built from 14 residues. CDR3 coding DNA: TGTGCCAGCAGCTTGGTGGGGCTTGTCCACGAGCAGTACTTC. Translated, it gives CASSLVGLVHEQYF. The full variable domain, its missing parts supplied by reference TRBV5-8 and TRBJ2-7, is EAGVTQSPTHLIKTRGQQATLRCSPISGHTSVYWYQQALGLGLQFLLWYDEGEERNRGNFPPRFSGRQFPNYSSELNVNALELEDSALYLCASSLVGLVHEQYFGPGTRLTVT.

This chain joins TRBV6-1 and TRBJ2-7; no definite D call. V dropped 2 bases and J dropped 4 bases, with 9 bases sitting between them. Per germline, CDR1 MNHNS and CDR2 SASEGT. This CDR3 region has 13 residues. The CDR3 nucleotides read TGTGCCAGCAGTGAAAGAATGGGTTACGAGCAGTACTTC. Translation: CASSERMGYEQYF.

This chain joins TRBV9 and TRBJ2-5; no reliable D call. This CDR3 contains 13 residues. Germline values: CDR1 SGDLS, CDR2 YYNGEE. The ends were cut back, 7 bases at V and 5 bases at J, with 15 bases in the middle. The DNA of the CDR3 is TGTGCCAGCTCCTCTAGGAGTCAGGAGACCCAGTACTTC. This translates into CASSSRSQETQYF.

The chain uses TRBV3-1 (or the pseudogene TRBV3-2) and TRBJ2-7, with TRBD2 matching over 9 bases. This CDR3 contains 16 residues. V dropped 4 bases and J dropped 3; count of bases not matched to a gene: 10. CDR1 is LGHDT and CDR2 is YNNKEL in the germline V gene (reference sequence). CDR3 in DNA: TGTGCCAGCAGCCGGAATGGTGGCGGGGGGGTCTACGAGCAGTACTTC. This encodes CASSRNGGGGVYEQYF.

The chain combines TRBV28 with TRBJ2-1, with 12 bases fitting TRBD2. Trimming cost V 0 bases and J 3 bases; bases outside gene matches: 6. The CDR3 is 18 residues long. Looked up from germline, CDR1 is MDHEN and CDR2 is SYDVKM. In nucleotides, the CDR3 is TGTGCCAGCAGTTTATGGGGACTAGCGGGCAACTTCTACAATGAGCAGTTCTTC. Its translation: CASSLWGLAGNFYNEQFF.

The rearrangement joins TRBV12-3 or TRBV12-4 to TRBJ2-2, with no clear D. CDR3 length equals 11 residues. V was shortened by 5 bases and J by 5 bases, with 3 bases between the two germline ends. CDR3 amino acids: CASSGTGELFF. In DNA form, the CDR3 reads TGTGCCAGCAGTGGGACCGGGGAGCTGTTTTTT.

This sequence joins TRBV13 and TRBJ2-2; 8 nucleotides line up with TRBD1. This CDR3 comprises 16 residues. Germline V CDR1 and CDR2: PRHDT, FYEKMQ (reference sequence). Unmatched junction bases numbered 9, after V lost 5 bases and J lost 4 bases. For the CDR3, the DNA is TGTGCCAGCAGCATCCGACAGGGGTTGAGCACCGGGGAGCTGTTTTTT. This encodes CASSIRQGLSTGELFF.

This chain uses TRBV24-1 with TRBJ2-7; TRBD2 matches 7 bases. The CDR3 loop spans 13 amino acids. With V trimmed by 1 base and J by 7 bases, 3 bases remained unmatched. Per the germline V gene, CDR1 is KGHDR and CDR2 is SFDVKD. CDR3 region: CATSDFAGEEQYF. The DNA of the CDR3 is TGTGCCACCAGTGATTTCGCGGGGGAAGAGCAGTACTTC.

The chain has TRBV6-6 and TRBJ2-7; tentative D call: TRBD2 (5 bases). CDR3 length equals 14 residues. Between the trimmed V and J ends, which lost 8 bases and 5 bases, there was a span of 19 bases. The germline V gene has CDR1 MNHNY and CDR2 SVGAGI (reference sequence). The DNA for the CDR3 is TGTGCCAGCGTACGTACTGCCCTAGCTAACGAGCAGTACTTC. This codes for CASVRTALANEQYF.

The chain couples TRBV7-9 to TRBJ1-4; D unresolved. Per germline, CDR1 SEHNR and CDR2 FQNEAQ (reference sequence). V gave up 5 bases and J gave up 6 bases, with 16 bases separating them. This CDR3 is 15 amino acids long. CDR3 DNA: TGTGCCAGCAGCCTCGCCGGGCCCGGGGATGAAAAACTGTTTTTT. Encoded protein: CASSLAGPGDEKLFF.

This clone appeared a single time. V usage is TRBV30 and J usage is TRBJ1-2; D remains ambiguous. The ends were cut back, 0 bases at V and 10 bases at J, with 12 bases in the middle. Germline V CDR1 and CDR2: GTSNPN, SVGIG (reference sequence). This CDR3 spans 12 amino acids. The CDR3 DNA sequence: TGTGCCTGGAGTGTATCAGTAGGTCCCTACACCTTC. This encodes CAWSVSVGPYTF.

This clone appeared a single time. This chain joins TRBV19 and TRBJ1-2; 9 nucleotides align to TRBD1. The germline CDR1 and CDR2 sequences are LNHDA and SQIVND (reference sequence). The CDR3 covers 13 residues. V dropped 6 bases and J dropped 4; count of bases not matched to a gene: 3. In nucleotides, the CDR3 is TGTGCCAGTAGAACAGGGGGCTCCTATGGCTACACCTTC. Its translation is CASRTGGSYGYTF. The full variable domain, with the rest looked up from reference TRBV19 and TRBJ1-2, is DGGITQSPKYLFRKEGQNVTLSCEQNLNHDAMYWYRQDPGQGLRLIYYSQIVNDFQKGDIAEGYSVSREKKESFPLTVTSAQKNPTAFYLCASRTGGSYGYTFGSGTRLTVV.

The chain recombines TRBV7-9 with TRBJ1-4, with D perhaps TRBD1 (6 bases). Germline V gene data show CDR1 as SEHNR and CDR2 as FQNEAQ (reference sequence). The ends were cut back, 6 bases at V and 3 bases at J, with 11 bases in the middle. CDR3 length: 14 residues. CDR3 bases: TGTGCCAGCAGATCTGGACAGCCTAATGAAAAACTGTTTTTT. Protein product: CASRSGQPNEKLFF.

CDR3 amino acids: CASSYIGEGQETQYF. CDR3 coding DNA: TGTGCCAGTAGCTACATCGGTGAAGGCCAAGAGACCCAGTACTTC. V and J are TRBV19 and TRBJ2-5; the D is unclear. The CDR3 has 15 amino acids. CDR1 LNHDA and CDR2 SQIVND come from the germline V gene (reference sequence). With 6 bases removed from V and 1 base from J, the gap between germline ends came to 15 bases.

The chain joins TRBV7-2 to TRBJ2-3; D not certain. The CDR3 covers 12 residues. CDR1 and CDR2 from the germline V gene are SGHTA and FQGNSA. V lost 7 bases to trimming and J lost 6 bases, with 11 bases between them. CDR3 loop: CASTPRADTQYF. The CDR3 DNA is TGTGCCAGCACCCCCCGCGCGGATACGCAGTATTTT.

Here the CDR3 reads CASSTTTGLNSYEQYF. The CDR3 bases are TGTGCCAGCAGCACTACGACGGGACTAAACTCCTACGAGCAGTACTTC. The V and J genes are TRBV11-2 and TRBJ2-7; 7 positions match TRBD2. V was clipped by 5 bases and J by 0 bases; unmatched bases: 10. The CDR3 contains 16 residues. The germline gives CDR1 SGHAT, CDR2 FQNNGV.